The clone carrying this T cell receptor (beta chain) has just one count. This sample is part of a study of CD8 T cells in Susac syndrome. Sequencing targeted TCR beta in blood CD8+ and CD4+ T cells. Healthy donors matched for age and sex were used as controls. TEMRA cells were FACS-enriched, while CD8+ and CD4+ T cells were negatively isolated. The germline V gene encodes CDR1 SGHDN and CDR2 FVKESK. Trimming took 0 bases from V and 7 from J, leaving 12 bases between them. This CDR3 is 14 amino acids long. Random-hexamer reverse transcription was applied to roughly 0.5 to 1 ug RNA. The amplification used immunoSEQ multiplex PCR on TCR beta CDR3; it spanned 54 Vbeta and 13 Jbeta. TCRdb used MiXCR to reprocess the immunoSEQ multiplex PCR reads, holding one entry per CDR3 protein. Of approximately 120,000 distinct CDR3 sequences in the sample, around nine tenths were seen once.

The chain has TRBV14 and TRBJ2-5; D may be TRBD2 (6 bases). The source is a human donor in good health. Sample: CD4+ T cells from PBMCs. CDR3 sequence reads: CASSQEVGSGTQYF. CDR3 bases: TGTGCCAGCAGCCAAGAAGTGGGTAGCGGGACCCAGTACTTC.